The 5 T cell receptor beta chains below all came from one sample that was sequenced in a study of T cell clones after liver transplantation. The repertoire was sequenced with immunoSEQ multiplex PCR; TCRdb's copy has only in-frame clones and lacks some. The sample has around 13,000 clones, roughly 80% seen once; the top ten hold 31%. This specimen consisted of CD8+ T cells from blood, obtained at the 22-month timepoint. The source of these receptors is a human patient who received a liver transplant. Some T cells may have come from the graft donor.

The J gene is TRBJ2-1, the V gene TRBV13; D could derive from TRBD1 or TRBD2 (6 bases each). The CDR3 loop spans 14 amino acids. V was shortened by 6 bases and J by 6 bases, with 15 bases between the two germline ends. CDR1 PRHDT and CDR2 FYEKMQ come from the germline V gene (reference sequence). In DNA form, the CDR3 reads TGTGCCAGCAGGTGGAGGGGGGCCCCCAATGAGCAGTTCTTC. Amino acid sequence: CASRWRGAPNEQFF.

This clone was found once. The chain employs TRBV21-1 and TRBJ2-5. TRBV21-1 corresponds to a pseudogene. The CDR3 is 15 residues long. CDR3 bases: TGTGCCAGCAGCAATGAGGGACGGATACAAGAGACCCAGTACTTC. Its translation is CASSNEGRIQETQYF.

This clone was observed a handful of times. This sequence joins TRBV28 and TRBJ2-7; unclear D gene. Germline CDR1 reads MDHEN; CDR2 reads SYDVKM. CDR3 length: 12 residues. V shed 6 bases and J shed 7 bases, with 13 bases lying between them. The CDR3 spells CASSSNPAEQYF. The DNA for the CDR3 is TGTGCCAGCAGCTCAAATCCCGCGGAGCAGTACTTC.

This chain links TRBV27 with TRBJ1-3; tentative D call: TRBD1 (5 bases). Germline V gene sequence: CDR1 MNHEY, CDR2 SMNVEV (reference sequence). The V and J ends lost 4 bases and 1 base respectively, with 14 bases between them. The CDR3 extends over 16 amino acids. The CDR3 nucleotides are TGTGCCAGCAGTTCCGGGGGATTGGGATCTGGAAACACCATATATTTT. It specifies CASSSGGLGSGNTIYF.

This chain connects TRBV6-6 to TRBJ1-3; D is unresolved. The CDR3 spans 14 residues. V was pared by 3 bases and J by 3 bases, with 9 bases between. The germline CDR1 and CDR2 sequences are MNHNY and SVGAGI (reference sequence). The CDR3 sequence is CASSYDIGGNTIYF. CDR3 coding DNA: TGTGCCAGCAGTTATGACATAGGTGGAAACACCATATATTTT.